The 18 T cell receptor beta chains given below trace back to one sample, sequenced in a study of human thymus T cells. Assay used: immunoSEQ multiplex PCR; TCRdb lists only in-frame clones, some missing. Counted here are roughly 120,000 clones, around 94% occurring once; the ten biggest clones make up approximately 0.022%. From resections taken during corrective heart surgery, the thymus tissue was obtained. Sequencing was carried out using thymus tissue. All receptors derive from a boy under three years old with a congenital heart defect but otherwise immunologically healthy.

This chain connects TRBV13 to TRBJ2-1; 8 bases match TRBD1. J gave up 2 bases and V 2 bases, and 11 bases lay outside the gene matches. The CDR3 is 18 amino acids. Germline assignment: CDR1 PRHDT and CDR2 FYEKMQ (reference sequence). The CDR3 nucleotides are TGTGCCAGCAGCTTACGATCCCCCTTACAGGGGGCCTACAATGAGCAGTTCTTC. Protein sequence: CASSLRSPLQGAYNEQFF.

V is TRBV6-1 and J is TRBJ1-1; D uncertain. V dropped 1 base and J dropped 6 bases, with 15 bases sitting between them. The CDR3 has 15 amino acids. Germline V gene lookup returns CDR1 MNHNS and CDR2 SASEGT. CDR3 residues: CASSEGGSGTAEAFF. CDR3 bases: TGTGCCAGCAGTGAAGGTGGTTCCGGCACGGCTGAAGCTTTCTTT.

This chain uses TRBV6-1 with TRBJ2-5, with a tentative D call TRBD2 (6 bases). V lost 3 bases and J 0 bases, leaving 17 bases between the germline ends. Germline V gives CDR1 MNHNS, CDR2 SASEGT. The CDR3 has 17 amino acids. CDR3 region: CASSDSRLLAYQETQYF. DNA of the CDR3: TGTGCCAGCAGTGATTCCAGACTACTAGCTTACCAAGAGACCCAGTACTTC.

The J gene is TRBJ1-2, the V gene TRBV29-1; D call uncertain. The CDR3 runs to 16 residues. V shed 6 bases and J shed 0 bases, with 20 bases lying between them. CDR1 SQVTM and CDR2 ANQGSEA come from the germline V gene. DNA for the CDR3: TGCAGCGTCATCCTCCCGCAGACATTAACTAACTATGGCTACACCTTC. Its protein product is CSVILPQTLTNYGYTF.

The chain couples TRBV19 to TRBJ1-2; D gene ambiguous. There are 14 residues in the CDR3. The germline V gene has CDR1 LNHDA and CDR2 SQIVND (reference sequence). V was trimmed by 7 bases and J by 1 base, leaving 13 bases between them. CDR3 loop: CASIGGWGNYGYTF. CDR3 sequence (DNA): TGTGCCAGTATAGGAGGGTGGGGTAACTATGGCTACACCTTC.

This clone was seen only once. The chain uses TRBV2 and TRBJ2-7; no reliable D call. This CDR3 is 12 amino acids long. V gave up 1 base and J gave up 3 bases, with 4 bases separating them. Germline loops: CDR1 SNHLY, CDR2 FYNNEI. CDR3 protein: CASSEGGYEQYF. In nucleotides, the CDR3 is TGTGCCAGCAGTGAAGGAGGCTACGAGCAGTACTTC.

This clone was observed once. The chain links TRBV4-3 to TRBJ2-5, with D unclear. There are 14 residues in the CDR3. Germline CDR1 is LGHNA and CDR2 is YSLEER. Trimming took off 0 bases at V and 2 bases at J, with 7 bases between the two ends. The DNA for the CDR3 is TGCGCCAGCAGCCAAGAATCTATTCAAGAGACCCAGTACTTC. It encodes CASSQESIQETQYF.

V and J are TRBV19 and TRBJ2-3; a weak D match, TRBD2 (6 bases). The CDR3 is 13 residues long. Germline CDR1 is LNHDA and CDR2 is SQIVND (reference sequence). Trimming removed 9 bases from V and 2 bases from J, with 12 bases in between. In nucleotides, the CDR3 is TGTGCCAGCGGGACTCTCGACACAGATACGCAGTATTTT. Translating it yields CASGTLDTDTQYF.

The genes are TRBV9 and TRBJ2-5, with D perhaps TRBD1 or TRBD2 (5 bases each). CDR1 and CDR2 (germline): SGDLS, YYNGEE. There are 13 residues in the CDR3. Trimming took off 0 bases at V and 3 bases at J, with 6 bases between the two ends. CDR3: CASSVGGEETQYF. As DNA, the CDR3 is TGTGCCAGCAGCGTAGGAGGGGAAGAGACCCAGTACTTC.

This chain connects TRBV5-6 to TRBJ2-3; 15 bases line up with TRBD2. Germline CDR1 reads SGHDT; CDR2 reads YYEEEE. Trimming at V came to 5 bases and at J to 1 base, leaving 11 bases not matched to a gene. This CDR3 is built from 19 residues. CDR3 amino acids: CASRRTGTSGGLRTDTQYF. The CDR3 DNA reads TGTGCCAGCAGACGTACCGGGACTAGCGGGGGGCTACGCACAGATACGCAGTATTTT.

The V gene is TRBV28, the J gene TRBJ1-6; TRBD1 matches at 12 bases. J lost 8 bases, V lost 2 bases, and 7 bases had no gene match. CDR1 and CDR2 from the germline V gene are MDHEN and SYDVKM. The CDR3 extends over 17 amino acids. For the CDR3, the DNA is TGTGCCAGCAGTTTAGGGGCGGGACAGGGGGCTTATTCACCCCTCCACTTT. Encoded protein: CASSLGAGQGAYSPLHF.

The CDR3 DNA reads as TGTGCCAGCAGCTTCGCCGCCGTGGCGGGGGGAGTCTATGAGCAGTTCTTC. Encoded protein: CASSFAAVAGGVYEQFF. This chain connects TRBV7-9 to TRBJ2-1, with 8 bases that match TRBD2. The length of the CDR3 is 17 residues. V was clipped by 3 bases and J by 8 bases; unmatched bases: 15. CDR1 and CDR2 from the germline V gene are SEHNR and FQNEAQ (reference sequence).

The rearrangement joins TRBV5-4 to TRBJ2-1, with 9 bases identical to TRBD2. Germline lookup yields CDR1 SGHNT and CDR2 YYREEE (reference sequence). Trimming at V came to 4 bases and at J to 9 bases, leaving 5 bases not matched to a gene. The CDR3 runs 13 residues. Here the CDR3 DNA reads TGTGCCAGCAGCGGCGGGGGGGCCCGTGAGCAGTTCTTC. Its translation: CASSGGGAREQFF.

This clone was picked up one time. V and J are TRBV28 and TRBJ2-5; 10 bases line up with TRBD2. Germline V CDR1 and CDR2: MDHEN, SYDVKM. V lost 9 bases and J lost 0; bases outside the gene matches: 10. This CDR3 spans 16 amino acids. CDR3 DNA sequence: TGTGCCAGACTCGGCGGGCTAGCGGGGGACCAAGAGACCCAGTACTTC. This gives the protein CARLGGLAGDQETQYF. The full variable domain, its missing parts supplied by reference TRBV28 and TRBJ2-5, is DVKVTQSSRYLVKRTGEKVFLECVQDMDHENMFWYRQDPGLGLRLIYFSYDVKMKEKGDIPEGYSVSREKKERFSLILESASTNQTSMYLCARLGGLAGDQETQYFGPGTRLLVL.

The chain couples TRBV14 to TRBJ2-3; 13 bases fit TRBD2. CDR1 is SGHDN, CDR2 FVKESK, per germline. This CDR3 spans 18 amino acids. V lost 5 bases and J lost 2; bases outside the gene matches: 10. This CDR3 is CASSLTGTSGANTDTQYF. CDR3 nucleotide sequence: TGTGCCAGCAGCTTAACCGGGACTAGCGGGGCCAACACAGATACGCAGTATTTT.

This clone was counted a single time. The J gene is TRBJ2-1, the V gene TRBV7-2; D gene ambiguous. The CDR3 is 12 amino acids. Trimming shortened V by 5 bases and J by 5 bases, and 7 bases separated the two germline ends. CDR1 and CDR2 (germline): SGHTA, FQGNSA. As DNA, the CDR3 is TGTGCCAGCAGCCCGCCCAACAATGAGCAGTTCTTC. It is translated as CASSPPNNEQFF.

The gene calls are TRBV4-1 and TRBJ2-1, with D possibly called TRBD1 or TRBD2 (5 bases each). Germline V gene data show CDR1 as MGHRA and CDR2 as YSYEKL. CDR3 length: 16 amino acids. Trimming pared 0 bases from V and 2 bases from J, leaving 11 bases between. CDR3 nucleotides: TGCGCCAGCAGCCAAGACGGACGGGGCCCCTACAATGAGCAGTTCTTC. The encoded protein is CASSQDGRGPYNEQFF.

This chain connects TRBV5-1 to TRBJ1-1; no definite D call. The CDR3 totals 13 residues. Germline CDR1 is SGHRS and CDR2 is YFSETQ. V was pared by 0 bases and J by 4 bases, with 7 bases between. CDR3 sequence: CASSLDISTEAFF. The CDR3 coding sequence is TGCGCCAGCAGCTTGGACATTTCCACTGAAGCTTTCTTT.